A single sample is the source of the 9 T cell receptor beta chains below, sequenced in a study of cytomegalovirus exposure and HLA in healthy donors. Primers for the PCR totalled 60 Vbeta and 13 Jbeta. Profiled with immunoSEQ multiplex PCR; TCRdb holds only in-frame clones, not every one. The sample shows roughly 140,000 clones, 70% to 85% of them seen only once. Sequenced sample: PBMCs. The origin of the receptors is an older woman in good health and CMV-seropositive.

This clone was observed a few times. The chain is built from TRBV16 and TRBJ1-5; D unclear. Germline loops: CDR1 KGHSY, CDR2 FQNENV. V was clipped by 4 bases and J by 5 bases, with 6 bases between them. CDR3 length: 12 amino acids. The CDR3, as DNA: TGTGCCAGCAGCCTCTCTCATCAGCCCCAGCATTTT. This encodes CASSLSHQPQHF.

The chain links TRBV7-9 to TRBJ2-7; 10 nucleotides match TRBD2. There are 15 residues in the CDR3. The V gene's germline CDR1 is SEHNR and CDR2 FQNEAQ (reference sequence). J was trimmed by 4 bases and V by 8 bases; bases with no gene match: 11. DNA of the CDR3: TGTGCCAGCGGTCCTAGCGGGAGTATCGCTTACGAGCAGTACTTC. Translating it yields CASGPSGSIAYEQYF.

The CDR3 is CASSQAPAGGPDTQYF. The CDR3 coding sequence is TGCGCCAGCAGCCAAGCGCCAGCGGGAGGGCCAGATACGCAGTATTTT. The chain combines TRBV4-1 with TRBJ2-3; 10 positions agree with TRBD2. The CDR3 contains 16 residues. The V segment lost 1 base and the J segment 4 bases; nucleotides outside the gene matches: 5. The germline CDR1 and CDR2 sequences are MGHRA and YSYEKL.

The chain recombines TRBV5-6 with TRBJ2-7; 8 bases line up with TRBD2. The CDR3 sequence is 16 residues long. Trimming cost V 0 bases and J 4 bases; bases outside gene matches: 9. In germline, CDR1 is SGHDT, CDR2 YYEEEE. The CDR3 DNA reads TGTGCCAGCAGCTTGGTTTCGGCGGGAGGACATTACGAGCAGTACTTC. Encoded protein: CASSLVSAGGHYEQYF.

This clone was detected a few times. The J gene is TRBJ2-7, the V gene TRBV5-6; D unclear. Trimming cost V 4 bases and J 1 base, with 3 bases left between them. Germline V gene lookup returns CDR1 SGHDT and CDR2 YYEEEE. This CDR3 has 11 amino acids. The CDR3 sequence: CASSRSYEQYF. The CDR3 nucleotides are TGTGCCAGCAGCCGTTCCTACGAGCAGTACTTC.

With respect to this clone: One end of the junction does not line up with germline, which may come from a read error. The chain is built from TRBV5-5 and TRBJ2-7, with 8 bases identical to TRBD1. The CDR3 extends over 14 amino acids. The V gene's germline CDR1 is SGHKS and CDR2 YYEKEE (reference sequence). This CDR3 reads CASSLEGSLRTGSF. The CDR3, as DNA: TGTGCCAGCAGCTTGGAGGGATCGTTGCGGACAGGGTCTTTC.

CDR3 sequence: CATLAGTRGYTF. CDR3 DNA sequence: TGTGCCACCCTAGCGGGGACACGGGGCTACACCTTC. The chain combines TRBV28 with TRBJ1-2; TRBD1 might be the D (6 bases). Trimming removed 10 bases from V and 8 bases from J, with 17 bases in between. This CDR3 contains 12 residues. Germline assignment: CDR1 MDHEN and CDR2 SYDVKM.

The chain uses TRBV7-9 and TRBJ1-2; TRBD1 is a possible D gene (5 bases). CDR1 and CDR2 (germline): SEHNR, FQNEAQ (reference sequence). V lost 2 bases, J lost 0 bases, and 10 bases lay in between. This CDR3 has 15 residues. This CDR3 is CASSLIQATNYGYTF. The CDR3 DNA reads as TGTGCCAGCAGCTTAATACAGGCAACTAACTATGGCTACACCTTC.

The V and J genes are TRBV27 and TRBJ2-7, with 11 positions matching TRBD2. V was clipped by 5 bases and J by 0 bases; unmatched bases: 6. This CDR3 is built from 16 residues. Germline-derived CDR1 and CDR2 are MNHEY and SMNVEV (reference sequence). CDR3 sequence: CASSSSTSGSSYEQYF. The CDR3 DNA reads TGTGCCAGCAGTAGCTCAACTAGCGGGAGCTCCTACGAGCAGTACTTC.